The T cell receptor beta chain described here comes from a study of T cells in Graves' hyperthyroidism and ophthalmopathy. V lost 7 bases, J lost 4 bases, and 13 bases lay in between. The CDR3 runs 13 residues. The germline V gene encodes CDR1 MNHEY and CDR2 SVGAGI. From RNA transcripts, TCR beta CDR3 regions were amplified. Carried out on the TCR CDR3, a first-round RT-PCR used the HTBI primer set. TCRdb reprocessed the multiplex PCR reads with MiXCR, giving one entry per CDR3 protein. The table lists over 700,000 distinct CDR3 sequences, around 39% of them singletons. The specimen sequenced was blood. The TCR was taken from a man younger than 35 with Graves' hyperthyroidism. The rearrangement uses TRBV6-5 and TRBJ1-1; D ambiguous. The CDR3 bases are TGTGCCAGCAACAAGGTATGGGGCACTGAAGCTTTCTTT. As protein: CASNKVWGTEAFF.